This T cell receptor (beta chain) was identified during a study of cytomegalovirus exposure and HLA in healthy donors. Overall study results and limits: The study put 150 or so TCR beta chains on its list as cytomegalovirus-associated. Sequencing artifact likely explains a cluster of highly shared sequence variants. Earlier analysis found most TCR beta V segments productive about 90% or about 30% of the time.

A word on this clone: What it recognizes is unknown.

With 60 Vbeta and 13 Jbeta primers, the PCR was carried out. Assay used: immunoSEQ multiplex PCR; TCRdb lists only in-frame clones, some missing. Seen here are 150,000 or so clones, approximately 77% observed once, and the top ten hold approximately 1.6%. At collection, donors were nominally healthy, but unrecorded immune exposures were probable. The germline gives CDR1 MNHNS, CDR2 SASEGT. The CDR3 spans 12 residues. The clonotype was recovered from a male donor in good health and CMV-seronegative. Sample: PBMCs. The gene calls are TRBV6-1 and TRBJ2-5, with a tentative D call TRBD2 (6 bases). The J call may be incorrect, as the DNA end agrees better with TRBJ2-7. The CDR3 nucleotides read TGTGCCAGCAGATGGGACTCTTACGAGCAGTACTTC. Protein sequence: CASRWDSYEQYF.